One sample yielded the 29 T cell receptor beta chains listed below, sequenced in a study of CD8 T cells in ankylosing spondylitis. Study observations and caveats: Seemingly distinctive of ankylosing spondylitis blood was a TCR beta motif formed by eight highly homologous variants.

TCRdb ran MiXCR on the 5' RACE reads and lists one entry per CDR3 protein. The data contain around 440,000 distinct CDR3 sequences, 15% to 20% of them singletons. Their target antigens are unknown. Sequencing used blood, either unsorted or a sorted T cell fraction (not recorded which). These receptors came from a male donor with ankylosing spondylitis.

V is TRBV2 and J is TRBJ1-5; 7 bases fit TRBD1. CDR3 length: 14 amino acids. Per the germline V gene, CDR1 is SNHLY and CDR2 is FYNNEI. V lost 2 bases, J lost 5 bases, and 3 bases stayed unmatched. The CDR3 reads CASSERDRYQPQHF. In nucleotides, the CDR3 is TGTGCCAGCAGTGAACGGGACAGATATCAGCCCCAGCATTTT. The full variable domain, rest sourced from reference TRBV2 and TRBJ1-5, is EPEVTQTPSHQVTQMGQEVILRCVPISNHLYFYWYRQILGQKVEFLVSFYNNEISEKSEIFDDQFSVERPDGSNFTLKIRSTKLEDSAMYFCASSERDRYQPQHFGDGTRLSIL.

This clonotype has more than one count but fewer than ten. This chain connects TRBV12-3 or TRBV12-4 to TRBJ1-4; TRBD1 matches at 7 bases. The CDR3 runs to 15 residues. J lost 0 bases, V lost 5 bases, and 3 bases had no gene match. The DNA of the CDR3 is TGTGCCAGCAGTAGGACAGGAACAACTAATGAAAAACTGTTTTTT. Translated, it gives CASSRTGTTNEKLFF.

The CDR3 DNA follows: TGCAGTGCTAGACCCCTGGTGGGGATGAGCTCCTACGAGCAGTACTTC. This codes for CSARPLVGMSSYEQYF. V gene TRBV20-1 combines with J gene TRBJ2-7, with D uncertain. CDR3 size: 16 residues. Germline V gene data show CDR1 as DFQATT and CDR2 as SNEGSKA (reference sequence). V lost 2 bases to trimming and J lost 0 bases, with 17 bases between them.

This clonotype has a handful of counts. The V gene is TRBV20-1, the J gene TRBJ2-1; no clear D gene. From germline, CDR1 is DFQATT and CDR2 SNEGSKA (reference sequence). V lost 4 bases to trimming and J lost 9 bases, with 13 bases between them. CDR3 size: 12 residues. CDR3: CSATTVSTEQFF. The CDR3 nucleotides read TGCAGTGCTACTACGGTATCGACTGAGCAGTTCTTC.

This clonotype occurred a few times. This chain connects TRBV9 to TRBJ2-3; 10 bases fit TRBD1. Germline V CDR1 and CDR2: SGDLS, YYNGEE. The CDR3 has 16 residues. The junction had 10 bases not matched to a gene; V was cut back by 5 bases and J by 4 bases. The CDR3 protein is CASSVRTGGKSDTQYF. In DNA form, the CDR3 reads TGTGCCAGCAGTGTCAGGACAGGGGGAAAATCAGATACGCAGTATTTT.

At least ten counts were recorded for this clonotype. This chain links TRBV5-1 with TRBJ2-7; the D gene is possibly TRBD1 (6 bases). The CDR3 covers 15 residues. Trimming shortened V by 1 base and J by 2 bases, and 13 bases separated the two germline ends. The germline gives CDR1 SGHRS, CDR2 YFSETQ. The CDR3 spells CASSLIPDSTYEQYF. The CDR3 DNA follows: TGCGCCAGCAGCTTGATTCCGGACAGCACCTACGAGCAGTACTTC.

In regard to this clonotype: Possible read error: a much larger clone is one base away. This chain links TRBV10-3 with TRBJ2-7, with D perhaps assigned TRBD1 or TRBD2 (6 bases each). With 6 bases removed from V and 8 bases from J, the gap between germline ends came to 17 bases. Looked up from germline, CDR1 is ENHRY and CDR2 is SYGVKD. The CDR3 length is 13 residues. The CDR3 protein is CAIRGTGAGKQYF. The CDR3, as DNA: TGTGCCATCAGGGGAACGGGGGCAGGCAAGCAGTACTTC.

This clonotype was seen a handful of times. The chain couples TRBV29-1 to TRBJ2-7; maybe TRBD1 (7 bases). The CDR3 spans 12 residues. V shed 6 bases and J shed 3 bases, with 12 bases lying between them. Germline V gene lookup returns CDR1 SQVTM and CDR2 ANQGSEA. The CDR3 here is CSVRRGHYEQYF. CDR3 in DNA: TGCAGCGTCAGGAGGGGGCACTACGAGCAGTACTTC.

The genes are TRBV10-3 and TRBJ1-5, with D hard to call. The germline V and J ends were trimmed by 2 bases and 3 bases, with 8 bases remaining between them. CDR3 length: 14 residues. Germline assignment: CDR1 ENHRY and CDR2 SYGVKD. The CDR3 DNA reads as TGTGCCATCAGTGAGGACGGACTCAATCAGCCCCAGCATTTT. Its translation is CAISEDGLNQPQHF.

The chain has TRBV20-1 and TRBJ2-2; D is perhaps TRBD2 (5 bases). This CDR3 comprises 15 residues. Trimming removed 2 bases from V and 3 bases from J, with 13 bases in between. Germline CDR1 is DFQATT and CDR2 is SNEGSKA (reference sequence). This CDR3 is CSARHQRPDTGELFF. The CDR3 bases are TGCAGTGCTAGACACCAGCGGCCCGACACCGGGGAGCTGTTTTTT.

The J gene is TRBJ1-4, the V gene TRBV30; 8 bases line up with TRBD1. This CDR3 region has 15 residues. Germline loops: CDR1 GTSNPN, CDR2 SVGIG (reference sequence). Losses at the gene ends were 2 bases for V and 10 bases for J; bases not matched to a gene: 12. CDR3 DNA: TGTGCCTGGAGTTGGTGGGGACAGGCCGACGGAAAACTGTTTTTT. Protein sequence: CAWSWWGQADGKLFF.

In its sample, this clonotype was seen a few times. This CDR3 is CASSYAGARNTEAFF. CDR3 in DNA: TGTGCCAGCAGCTACGCAGGGGCGCGAAACACTGAAGCTTTCTTT. V is TRBV7-9 and J is TRBJ1-1; TRBD1 is a possible D gene (6 bases). The V gene's germline CDR1 is SEHNR and CDR2 FQNEAQ (reference sequence). The CDR3 runs to 15 residues. Trimming left V 4 bases short and J 2 bases short, with 14 bases between.

This clonotype came up many times. The chain has TRBV12-3 or TRBV12-4 and TRBJ2-1, with TRBD2 identical over 8 bases. The CDR3 has 14 residues. The trim removed 8 bases at V and 8 bases at J, leaving 11 bases unmatched. CDR3 sequence reads: CASGTRGGSDEQFF. Here the CDR3 DNA reads TGTGCCAGCGGTACCCGGGGGGGCTCGGATGAGCAGTTCTTC.

This clonotype has just a few counts. The V and J genes are TRBV18 and TRBJ2-3; 8 nucleotides match TRBD2. Germline loops: CDR1 KGHSH, CDR2 LQKENI. V was clipped by 0 bases and J by 5 bases; unmatched bases: 4. The CDR3 extends over 15 amino acids. The CDR3 loop reads CASSPPGLVKDTQYF. The CDR3 DNA is TGTGCCAGCTCACCACCGGGACTAGTGAAAGATACGCAGTATTTT.

This clonotype has just a few counts. The V and J genes are TRBV12-3 or TRBV12-4 and TRBJ2-1, with 7 bases identical to TRBD2. V trimming: 3 bases; J trimming: 0 bases; junction bases outside the gene matches: 8. The CDR3 extends over 17 amino acids. CDR3 amino acids: CASSLPLGGSSYNEQFF. In nucleotides, the CDR3 is TGTGCCAGCAGTTTGCCCCTGGGGGGGAGCTCCTACAATGAGCAGTTCTTC.

The chain is built from TRBV4-3 and TRBJ1-6, with 9 bases aligning to TRBD1. Per germline, CDR1 LGHNA and CDR2 YSLEER. Trimming at V came to 6 bases and at J to 9 bases, leaving 9 bases not matched to a gene. The CDR3 length is 15 residues. CDR3 coding DNA: TGCGCCAGCAGTCGTACAGGGGGCATGGGTTCACCCCTCCACTTT. Protein sequence: CASSRTGGMGSPLHF.

The rearrangement links TRBV29-1 to TRBJ2-2, with D perhaps matching TRBD1 (5 bases). Between the trimmed V and J ends, which lost 3 bases and 3 bases, there was a span of 8 bases. The germline V gene encodes CDR1 SQVTM and CDR2 ANQGSEA. The CDR3 runs 13 residues. The CDR3 sequence is CSVDSGHTGELFF. CDR3 nucleotide sequence: TGCAGCGTTGATTCAGGGCACACCGGGGAGCTGTTTTTT.

The chain combines TRBV6-1 with TRBJ1-5; D ambiguous. Germline CDR1 reads MNHNS; CDR2 reads SASEGT. CDR3 length: 14 amino acids. Deletions cut 8 bases from V and 0 bases from J, with 11 bases between. The CDR3 here is CASEVSSSNQPQHF. CDR3 nucleotide sequence: TGTGCCAGCGAGGTTTCATCTAGCAATCAGCCCCAGCATTTT.

In this sample, this clonotype turned up a few times. V is TRBV15 and J is TRBJ2-1; D remains unclear. Trimming removed 2 bases at V and 5 bases at J, with 13 bases between. The CDR3 runs 15 residues. From germline, CDR1 is LNHNV and CDR2 YYDKDF (reference sequence). This chain's CDR3 is CATSRPTPTNNEQFF. As DNA, the CDR3 is TGTGCCACCAGCAGACCCACCCCGACGAACAATGAGCAGTTCTTC.

This chain links TRBV7-6 with TRBJ2-3; D tentatively reads TRBD1 or TRBD2 (5 bases each). CDR3 length equals 16 residues. V lost 3 bases, J lost 4 bases, and 17 bases lay in between. Germline V gene lookup returns CDR1 SGHVS and CDR2 FNYEAQ. CDR3 DNA: TGTGCCAGCAGCTTGGCAGGAGGCTGGGGCGCAGATACGCAGTATTTT. Residues: CASSLAGGWGADTQYF.

This clonotype was seen more than once but under ten times. This rearrangement joins TRBV19 to TRBJ2-1; D is tentatively TRBD1 or TRBD2 (5 bases each). Between the trimmed V and J ends, which lost 7 bases and 12 bases, there was a span of 16 bases. CDR3 length: 12 residues. Germline V gives CDR1 LNHDA, CDR2 SQIVND (reference sequence). CDR3 protein: CASTPRDGAQFF. The DNA for the CDR3 is TGTGCCAGTACCCCAAGGGACGGGGCGCAGTTCTTC. The entire variable domain, with the rest obtained from reference TRBV19 and TRBJ2-1, is as follows: DGGITQSPKYLFRKEGQNVTLSCEQNLNHDAMYWYRQDPGQGLRLIYYSQIVNDFQKGDIAEGYSVSREKKESFPLTVTSAQKNPTAFYLCASTPRDGAQFFGPGTRLTVL.

The chain joins TRBV3-1 to TRBJ2-1; 15 nucleotides match TRBD2. CDR1 LGHDT and CDR2 YNNKEL come from the germline V gene (reference sequence). Trimming took 0 bases from V and 12 from J; bases not matched to a gene: 6. CDR3 length equals 16 residues. The CDR3 sequence: CASSQDPGLAGGRQFF. CDR3 in DNA: TGTGCCAGCAGCCAAGATCCCGGACTAGCGGGGGGGCGGCAGTTCTTC.

The chain couples TRBV20-1 to TRBJ2-7; perhaps TRBD2 as D (7 bases). Between the trimmed V and J ends, which lost 0 bases and 2 bases, there was a span of 14 bases. CDR1 and CDR2 from the germline V gene are DFQATT and SNEGSKA (reference sequence). CDR3 length equals 15 residues. The chain's CDR3 is CSARDWAGATYEQYF. Here the CDR3 DNA reads TGCAGTGCTAGAGATTGGGCGGGGGCTACCTACGAGCAGTACTTC.

The V and J genes are TRBV29-1 and TRBJ2-1; D gene ambiguous. The length of the CDR3 is 12 residues. Germline V gives CDR1 SQVTM, CDR2 ANQGSEA. V was cut by 2 bases and J by 5 bases, with 7 bases left in between. This chain's CDR3 is CSVERAHNEQFF. The CDR3 nucleotides read TGCAGCGTTGAACGAGCCCACAATGAGCAGTTCTTC.

The rearrangement uses TRBV20-1 and TRBJ1-4; TRBD1 agrees at 7 bases. The CDR3 extends over 14 amino acids. The V and J ends lost 3 bases and 7 bases, in that order; junction bases with no gene match: 8. Per the germline V gene, CDR1 is DFQATT and CDR2 is SNEGSKA (reference sequence). CDR3 amino acids: CSASPDRVGEKLFF. CDR3 DNA sequence: TGCAGTGCTAGTCCTGACAGGGTGGGTGAAAAACTGTTTTTT.

The chain employs TRBV15 and TRBJ1-2; D is unclear. The ends were cut back, 0 bases at V and 8 bases at J, with 10 bases in the middle. The CDR3 extends over 13 amino acids. Germline V gives CDR1 LNHNV, CDR2 YYDKDF (reference sequence). In DNA, the CDR3 is TGTGCCACCAGCAGAGATCAACAGCGGGGCTACACCTTC. Protein: CATSRDQQRGYTF.

The rearrangement uses TRBV27 and TRBJ2-5; 11 bases line up with TRBD1. The CDR3 spans 15 residues. With V trimmed by 5 bases and J by 4 bases, 6 bases remained unmatched. Germline CDR1 is MNHEY and CDR2 is SMNVEV (reference sequence). The CDR3 protein is CASSIGTGGGETQYF. The CDR3 coding sequence is TGTGCCAGCAGTATCGGGACAGGGGGGGGAGAGACCCAGTACTTC.

This clonotype has more than one count but fewer than ten. The chain is built from TRBV2 and TRBJ2-3; D is ambiguous. The CDR3 runs to 16 residues. Trimming removed 3 bases at V and 1 base at J, with 14 bases between. In germline, CDR1 is SNHLY, CDR2 FYNNEI. The CDR3 loop reads CASSDRTAGGTDTQYF. In DNA form, the CDR3 reads TGTGCCAGCAGTGATAGGACCGCTGGGGGCACAGATACGCAGTATTTT.

The chain combines TRBV18 with TRBJ2-7, with 10 bases identical to TRBD1. CDR1 is KGHSH, CDR2 LQKENI, per germline. The trim removed 3 bases at V and 3 bases at J, leaving 17 bases unmatched. CDR3 length equals 19 residues. CDR3 residues: CASSPNPGQGSGSIYEQYF. CDR3 DNA sequence: TGTGCCAGCTCACCGAATCCGGGACAGGGGAGCGGGAGTATCTACGAGCAGTACTTC. Variable domain in full (rest from reference TRBV18 and TRBJ2-7): NAGVMQNPRHLVRRRGQEARLRCSPMKGHSHVYWYRQLPEEGLKFMVYLQKENIIDESGMPKERFSAEFPKEGPSILRIQQVVRGDSAAYFCASSPNPGQGSGSIYEQYFGPGTRLTVT.